Listed below are T cell receptor beta chains from one sample, sequenced in a study of T-cell reconstitution after alpha-beta-depleted transplantation in children. TCRdb re-called the PCR reads with MiXCR, one entry per CDR3 protein. The sample records a few hundred thousand distinct CDR3 sequences, approximately 12% being singletons. The input for sequencing was PBMCs, mostly from graft donor cells, taken 360 days after TCRalphabeta/CD19-depleted stem cell transplant. The receptor set was obtained from a male patient under 18 who had a stem cell transplant for acute myeloid leukemia, so the T cells may come from the graft donor. The conserved cysteine and the conserved F or W are not part of the CDR3 here.

TRBV25-1	TRBJ2-2	ASSDGGQETVWGTGELF
TRBV20-1	TRBJ1-5	SALGTGFNQPQH
TRBV7-8	TRBJ2-1	ASSPLRLRRTTPSDEQF
TRBV7-4	TRBJ2-6	ASSLEREPGANVLT
TRBV7-2	TRBJ1-1	ASSLAGHMNTEAF
TRBV5-1	TRBJ2-3	ASSRTLDTQY
TRBV24-1	TRBJ2-7	ATSASGYEQY
TRBV10-3	TRBJ2-3	AIGVYGPSTDTQY
TRBV12-3/TRBV12-4	TRBJ2-3	ASSYGGASTDTQY
TRBV5-6	TRBJ2-3	ASTGDSTDTQY
TRBV7-6	TRBJ2-1	ASSLWTSASSYNEQF
TRBV5-6	TRBJ2-7	ASSLSGVDEQY
TRBV21-1	TRBJ1-1	ASSKAIRGKGMNTEAF
TRBV24-1	TRBJ2-7	ATSDGRTSGAPEQY
TRBV18	TRBJ2-7	ASSPVGGEQY
TRBV18	TRBJ2-1	ASSPPTSGYNEQF
TRBV27	TRBJ2-7	ASRPGLAMNEQY
TRBV27	TRBJ1-5	ATRDRANQPQH
TRBV4-3	TRBJ2-3	ASSQDLAGLGNTQY
TRBV28	TRBJ2-1	ASSFLKGMYNEQF
TRBV4-3	TRBJ2-7	ASSQETASYEQY
TRBV20-1	TRBJ2-3	SARELASTDTQY
TRBV29-1	TRBJ2-4	SVEGWEENIQY
TRBV29-1	TRBJ2-5	SARTVPETQY
TRBV20-1	TRBJ2-7	SATTISGAGANEQY
TRBV5-1	TRBJ2-1	ASSLVSLAGGPAEQF
TRBV30	TRBJ2-1	AWSGWGGIREQF
TRBV28	TRBJ2-2	ASSLFEGVLSPGELF
TRBV20-1	TRBJ2-7	SARGLAGGPLTEQY
TRBV2	TRBJ1-3	ASSGEITIY
TRBV3-1	TRBJ2-7	ASSQGSYEQY
TRBV25-1	TRBJ2-5	ASSEFEAGGQETQY
TRBV6-5	TRBJ2-5	ASSYVGGTQY
TRBV20-1	TRBJ2-7	SASGSGRVDEQY
TRBV20-1	TRBJ2-1	SATDGSSYNEQF
TRBV5-1	TRBJ2-1	ASSASASYNEQF